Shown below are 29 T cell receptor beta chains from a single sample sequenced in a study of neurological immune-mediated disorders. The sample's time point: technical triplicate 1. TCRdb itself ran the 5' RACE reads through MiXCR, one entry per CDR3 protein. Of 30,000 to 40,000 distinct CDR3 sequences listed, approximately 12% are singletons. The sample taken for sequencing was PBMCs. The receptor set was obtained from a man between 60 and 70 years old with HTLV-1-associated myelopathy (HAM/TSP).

The CDR3 DNA is TGCAGTGCTAGAGATCATGTGGGGAAAAGCCGCTTTTGGGGAAATGAGCAGTTCTTC. Translated: CSARDHVGKSRFWGNEQFF. The chain has TRBV20-1 and TRBJ2-1, with D unclear. CDR3 length equals 19 residues. With 0 bases removed from V and 7 bases from J, the gap between germline ends came to 28 bases. Germline-derived CDR1 and CDR2 are DFQATT and SNEGSKA (reference sequence).

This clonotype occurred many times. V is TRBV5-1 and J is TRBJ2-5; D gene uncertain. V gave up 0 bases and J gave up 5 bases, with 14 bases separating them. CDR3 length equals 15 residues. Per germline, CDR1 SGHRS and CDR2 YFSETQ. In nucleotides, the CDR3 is TGCGCCAGCAGCTTGGCGAGCCAGAGTTCGGAGACCCAGTACTTC. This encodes CASSLASQSSETQYF. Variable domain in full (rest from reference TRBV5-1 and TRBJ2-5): KAGVTQTPRYLIKTRGQQVTLSCSPISGHRSVSWYQQTPGQGLQFLFEYFSETQRNKGNFPGRFSGRQFSNSRSEMNVSTLELGDSALYLCASSLASQSSETQYFGPGTRLLVL.

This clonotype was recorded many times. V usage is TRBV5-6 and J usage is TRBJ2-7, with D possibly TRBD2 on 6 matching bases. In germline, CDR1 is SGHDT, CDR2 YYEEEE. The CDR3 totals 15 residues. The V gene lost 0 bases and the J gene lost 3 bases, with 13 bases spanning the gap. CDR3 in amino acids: CASSLGLAAFYEQYF. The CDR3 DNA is TGTGCCAGCAGCTTGGGGTTAGCGGCATTCTACGAGCAGTACTTC.

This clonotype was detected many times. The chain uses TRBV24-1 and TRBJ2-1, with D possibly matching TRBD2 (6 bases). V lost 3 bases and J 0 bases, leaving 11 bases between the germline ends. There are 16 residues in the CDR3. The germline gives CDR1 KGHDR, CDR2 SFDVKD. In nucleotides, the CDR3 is TGTGCCACCAGTGATCGGGACTGGAGCTCCTACAATGAGCAGTTCTTC. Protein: CATSDRDWSSYNEQFF.

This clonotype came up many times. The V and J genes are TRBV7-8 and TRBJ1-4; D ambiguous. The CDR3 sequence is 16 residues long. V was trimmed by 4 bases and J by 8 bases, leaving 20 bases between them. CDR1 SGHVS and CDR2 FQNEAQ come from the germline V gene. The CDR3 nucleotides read TGTGCCAGCAGCTCTCCCCGGGAGGGTTTCGGAGAAAAACTGTTTTTT. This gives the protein CASSSPREGFGEKLFF.

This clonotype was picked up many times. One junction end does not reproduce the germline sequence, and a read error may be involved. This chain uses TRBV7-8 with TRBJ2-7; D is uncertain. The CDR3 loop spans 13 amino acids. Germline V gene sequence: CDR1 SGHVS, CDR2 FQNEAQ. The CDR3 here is CASSLGIAGEQYF. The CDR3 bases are TGTGCCAGCAGCTTAGGTATAGCCGGCGAGCAATACTTC.

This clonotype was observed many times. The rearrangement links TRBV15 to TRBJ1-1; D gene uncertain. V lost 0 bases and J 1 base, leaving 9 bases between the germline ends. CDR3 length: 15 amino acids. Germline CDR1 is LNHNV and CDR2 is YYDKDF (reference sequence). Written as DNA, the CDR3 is TGTGCCACCAGCAGAGATCACAGTCAGAACACTGAAGCTTTCTTT. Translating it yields CATSRDHSQNTEAFF.

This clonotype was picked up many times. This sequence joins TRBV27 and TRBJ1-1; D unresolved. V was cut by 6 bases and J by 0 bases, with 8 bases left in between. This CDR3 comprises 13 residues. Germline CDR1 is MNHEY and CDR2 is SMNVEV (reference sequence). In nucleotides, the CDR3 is TGTGCCAGCAGAGTAGGACTGAACACTGAAGCTTTCTTT. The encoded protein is CASRVGLNTEAFF.

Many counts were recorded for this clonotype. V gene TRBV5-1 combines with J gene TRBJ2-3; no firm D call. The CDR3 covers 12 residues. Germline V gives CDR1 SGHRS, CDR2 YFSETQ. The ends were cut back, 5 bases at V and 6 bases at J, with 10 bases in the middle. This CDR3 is CASSRTTDTQYF. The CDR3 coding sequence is TGCGCCAGCAGTCGGACCACCGATACGCAGTATTTT.

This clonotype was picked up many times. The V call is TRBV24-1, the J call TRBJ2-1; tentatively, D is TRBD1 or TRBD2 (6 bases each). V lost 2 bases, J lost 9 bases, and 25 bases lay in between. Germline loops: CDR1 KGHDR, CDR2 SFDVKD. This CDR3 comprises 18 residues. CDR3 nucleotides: TGTGCCACCAGTGATTCATTTCGACGGGGGCGGGAACGGGGTGAGCAGTTCTTC. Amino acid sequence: CATSDSFRRGRERGEQFF.

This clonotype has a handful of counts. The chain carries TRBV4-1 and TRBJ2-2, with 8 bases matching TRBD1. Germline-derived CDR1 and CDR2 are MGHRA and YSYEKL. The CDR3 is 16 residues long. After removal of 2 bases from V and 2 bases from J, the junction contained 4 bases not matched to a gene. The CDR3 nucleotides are TGCGCCAGCAGCCAATTCCAGGGGGCTAACACCGGGGAGCTGTTTTTT. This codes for CASSQFQGANTGELFF.

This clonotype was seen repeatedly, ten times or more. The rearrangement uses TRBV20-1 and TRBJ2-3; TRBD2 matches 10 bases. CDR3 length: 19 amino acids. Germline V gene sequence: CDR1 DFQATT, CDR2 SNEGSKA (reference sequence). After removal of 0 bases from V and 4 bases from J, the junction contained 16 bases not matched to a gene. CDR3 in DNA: TGCAGTGCTAGAGATGTGGCTAGCGGGAGCAATGGGGGTCCAGATACGCAGTATTTT. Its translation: CSARDVASGSNGGPDTQYF.

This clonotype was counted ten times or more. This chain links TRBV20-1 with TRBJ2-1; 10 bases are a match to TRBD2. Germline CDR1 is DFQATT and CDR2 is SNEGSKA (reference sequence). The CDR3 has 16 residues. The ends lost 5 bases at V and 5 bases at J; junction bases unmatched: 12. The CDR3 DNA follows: TGCAGTGCTGAGGCCCCGGCTAGCGGGAGCAACAATGAGCAGTTCTTC. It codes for CSAEAPASGSNNEQFF.

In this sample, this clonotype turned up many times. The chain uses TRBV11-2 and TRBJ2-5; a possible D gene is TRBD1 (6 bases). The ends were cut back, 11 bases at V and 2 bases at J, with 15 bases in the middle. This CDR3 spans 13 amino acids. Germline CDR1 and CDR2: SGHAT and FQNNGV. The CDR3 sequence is CAGQHSPQETQYF. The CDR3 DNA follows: TGTGCCGGACAGCATTCCCCTCAAGAGACCCAGTACTTC.

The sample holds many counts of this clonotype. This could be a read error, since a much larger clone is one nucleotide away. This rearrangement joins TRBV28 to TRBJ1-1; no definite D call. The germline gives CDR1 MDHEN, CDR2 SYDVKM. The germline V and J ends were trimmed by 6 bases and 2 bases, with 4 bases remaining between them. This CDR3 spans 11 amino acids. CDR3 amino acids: CASSPNTEAFF. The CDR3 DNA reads TGTGCCAGCAGCCCTAACACTGAAGCTTTCTTT.

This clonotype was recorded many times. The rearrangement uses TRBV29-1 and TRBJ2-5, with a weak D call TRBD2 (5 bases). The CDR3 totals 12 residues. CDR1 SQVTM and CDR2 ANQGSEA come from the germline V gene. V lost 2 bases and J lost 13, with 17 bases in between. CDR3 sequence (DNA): TGCAGCGTTGAATGGTCTAGCAAAGCCCGGTACTTC. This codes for CSVEWSSKARYF.

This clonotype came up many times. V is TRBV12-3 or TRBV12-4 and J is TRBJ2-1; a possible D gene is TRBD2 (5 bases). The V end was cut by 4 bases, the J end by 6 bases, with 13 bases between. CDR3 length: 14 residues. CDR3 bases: TGTGCCAGCAGTTCTAGGTCCGGGGTCAATGAGCAGTTCTTC. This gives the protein CASSSRSGVNEQFF.

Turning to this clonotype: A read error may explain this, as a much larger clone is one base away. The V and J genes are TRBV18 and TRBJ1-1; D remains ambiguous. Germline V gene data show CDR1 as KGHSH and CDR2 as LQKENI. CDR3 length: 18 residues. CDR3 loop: CASSPSELSVISGTESFF. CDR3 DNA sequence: TGTGCCAGCTCACCCTCGGAGTTATCAGTCATAAGCGGCACTGAATCTTTCTTT.

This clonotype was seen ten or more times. The CDR3 here is CASSPPPQGAYEQYF. As DNA, the CDR3 is TGTGCCAGCAGTCCCCCCCCACAGGGGGCCTACGAGCAGTACTTC. The V and J genes are TRBV28 and TRBJ2-7, with 8 bases lining up with TRBD1. V shed 5 bases, J shed 2 bases, and the junction held 8 bases outside the gene matches. Per the germline V gene, CDR1 is MDHEN and CDR2 is SYDVKM. This CDR3 has 15 amino acids.

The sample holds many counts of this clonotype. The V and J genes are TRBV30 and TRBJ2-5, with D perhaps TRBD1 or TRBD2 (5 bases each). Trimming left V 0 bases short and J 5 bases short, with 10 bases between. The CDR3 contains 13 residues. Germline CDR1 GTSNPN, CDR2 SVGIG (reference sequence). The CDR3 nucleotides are TGTGCCTGGAGTGTGGGACCAGGGGAGACCCAGTACTTC. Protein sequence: CAWSVGPGETQYF.

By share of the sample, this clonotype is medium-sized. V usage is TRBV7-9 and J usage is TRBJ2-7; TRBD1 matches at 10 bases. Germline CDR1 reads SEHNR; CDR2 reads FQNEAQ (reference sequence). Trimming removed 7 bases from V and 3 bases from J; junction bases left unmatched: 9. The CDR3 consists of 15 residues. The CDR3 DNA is TGTGCCAGCACCCAGACCGGGACAGGGGACTACGAGCAGTACTTC. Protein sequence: CASTQTGTGDYEQYF.

The DNA for the CDR3 is TGTGCCAGCAGCCCCCGACTAGCGGGAGGGCAAAATGAGCAGTTCTTC. It is translated as CASSPRLAGGQNEQFF. The chain joins TRBV7-9 to TRBJ2-1; 14 bases agree with TRBD2. The CDR3 consists of 16 residues. Germline V CDR1 and CDR2: SEHNR, FQNEAQ (reference sequence). Germline trimming cut 5 bases from V and 7 bases from J; bases unmatched to any gene: 7.

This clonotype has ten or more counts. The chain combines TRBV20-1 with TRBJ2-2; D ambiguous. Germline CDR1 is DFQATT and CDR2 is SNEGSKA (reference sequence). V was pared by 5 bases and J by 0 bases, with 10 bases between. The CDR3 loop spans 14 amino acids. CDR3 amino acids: CSASDVANTGELFF. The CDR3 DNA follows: TGCAGTGCTTCGGACGTTGCGAACACCGGGGAGCTGTTTTTT.

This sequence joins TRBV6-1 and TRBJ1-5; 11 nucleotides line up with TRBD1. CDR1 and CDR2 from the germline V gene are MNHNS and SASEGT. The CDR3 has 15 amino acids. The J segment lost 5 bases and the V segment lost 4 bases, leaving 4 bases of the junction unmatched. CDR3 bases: TGTGCCAGCAGTGGGGACAGGGGGTCCTATCAGCCCCAGCATTTT. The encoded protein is CASSGDRGSYQPQHF.

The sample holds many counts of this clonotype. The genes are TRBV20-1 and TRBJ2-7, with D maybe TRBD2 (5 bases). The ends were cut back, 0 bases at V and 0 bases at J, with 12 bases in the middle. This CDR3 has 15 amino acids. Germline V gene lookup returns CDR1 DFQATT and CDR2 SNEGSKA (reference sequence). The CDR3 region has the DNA TGCAGTGCTAGAGAGAGGGCCTTACCCTCCTACGAGCAGTACTTC. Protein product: CSARERALPSYEQYF.

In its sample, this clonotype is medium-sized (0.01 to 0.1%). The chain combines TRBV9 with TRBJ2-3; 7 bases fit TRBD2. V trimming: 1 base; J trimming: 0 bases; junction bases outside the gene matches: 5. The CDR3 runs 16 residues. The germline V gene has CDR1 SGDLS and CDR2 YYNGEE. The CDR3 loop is CASSVNPGGSTDTQYF. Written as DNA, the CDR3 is TGTGCCAGCAGCGTAAATCCGGGAGGTAGCACAGATACGCAGTATTTT.

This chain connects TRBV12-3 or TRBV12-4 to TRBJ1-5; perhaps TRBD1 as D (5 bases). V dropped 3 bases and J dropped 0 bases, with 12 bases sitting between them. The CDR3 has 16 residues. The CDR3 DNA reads TGTGCCAGCAGTTTTGGGGGGGGGTATAGCAATCAGCCCCAGCATTTT. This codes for CASSFGGGYSNQPQHF.

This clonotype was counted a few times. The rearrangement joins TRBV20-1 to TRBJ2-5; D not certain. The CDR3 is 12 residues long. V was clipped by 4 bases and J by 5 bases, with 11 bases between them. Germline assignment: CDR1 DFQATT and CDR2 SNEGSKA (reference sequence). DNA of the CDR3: TGCAGTGCTATGGTGGGTCAGGAGACCCAGTACTTC. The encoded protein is CSAMVGQETQYF.

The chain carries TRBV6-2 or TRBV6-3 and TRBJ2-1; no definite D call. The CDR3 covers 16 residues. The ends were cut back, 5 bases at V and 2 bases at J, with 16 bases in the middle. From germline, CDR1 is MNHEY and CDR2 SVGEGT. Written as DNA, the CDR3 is TGTGCCAGCAGTAAACGAAGGAGCAGAACCTACAATGAGCAGTTCTTC. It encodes CASSKRRSRTYNEQFF.